The 20 T cell receptor beta chains reported below all come from one sample, sequenced in a study of cytomegalovirus exposure and HLA in healthy donors. The PCR contained 60 Vbeta and 13 Jbeta primers. Sequenced by immunoSEQ multiplex PCR; TCRdb stores in-frame clones only, minus some. The sample comprises over 35,000 clones, around 50% of which are singletons, and 9.5% to 13% rests with the top ten. The sequenced sample was PBMCs. The receptors stem from a human donor in good health.

The chain uses TRBV25-1 and TRBJ1-1, with D maybe TRBD1 (5 bases). The CDR3 loop spans 13 amino acids. V gave up 7 bases and J gave up 4 bases, with 13 bases separating them. The germline V gene encodes CDR1 MGHDK and CDR2 SYGVNS. The CDR3 DNA reads as TGTGCCAGCACCAACCCAGGGTTCACTGAAGCTTTCTTT. This gives the protein CASTNPGFTEAFF.

The V gene is TRBV15, the J gene TRBJ2-1, with 7 bases that match TRBD2. Trimming removed 3 bases from V and 4 bases from J; junction bases left unmatched: 3. Per the germline V gene, CDR1 is LNHNV and CDR2 is YYDKDF (reference sequence). The length of the CDR3 is 14 residues. The CDR3 sequence is CATSSGGSYNEQFF. The CDR3 DNA follows: TGTGCCACCAGCAGCGGGGGGAGTTACAATGAGCAGTTCTTC.

The V gene is TRBV11-2, the J gene TRBJ1-5; possible D gene TRBD1, 6 bases. Looked up from germline, CDR1 is SGHAT and CDR2 is FQNNGV. The germline V and J ends were trimmed by 5 bases and 5 bases, with 13 bases remaining between them. This CDR3 spans 14 amino acids. Here the CDR3 DNA reads TGTGCCAGCAGCCCACTGACAGGATATCAGCCCCAGCATTTT. Its protein product is CASSPLTGYQPQHF.

This clone was counted a few times. The rearrangement links TRBV27 to TRBJ1-2; 9 nucleotides match TRBD1. V shed 5 bases, J shed 6 bases, and the junction held 7 bases outside the gene matches. The CDR3 is made up of 14 amino acids. CDR1 and CDR2 from the germline V gene are MNHEY and SMNVEV (reference sequence). CDR3: CASSEPGQGHGYTF. CDR3 bases: TGTGCCAGCAGTGAACCGGGACAGGGACATGGCTACACCTTC.

A note on this clone: Other DNA variants within this sample encode the same CDR3. This chain links TRBV18 with TRBJ1-4; TRBD1 agrees at 7 bases. Germline lookup yields CDR1 KGHSH and CDR2 LQKENI. The CDR3 sequence is 16 residues long. The ends lost 3 bases at V and 0 bases at J; junction bases unmatched: 4. The CDR3 region has the DNA TGTGCCAGCTCACCGGGACAGCCCGCAACTAATGAAAAACTGTTTTTT. Its translation: CASSPGQPATNEKLFF.

V and J are TRBV28 and TRBJ1-3; D remains unclear. The CDR3 extends over 11 amino acids. Germline V gene data show CDR1 as MDHEN and CDR2 as SYDVKM. CDR3 sequence (DNA): TGTGCGTCATTCTCTGGAAACACCATATATTTT. Amino acid sequence: CASFSGNTIYF. The full variable domain, its missing parts supplied by reference TRBV28 and TRBJ1-3, is DVKVTQSSRYLVKRTGEKVFLECVQDMDHENMFWYRQDPGLGLRLIYFSYDVKMKEKGDIPEGYSVSREKKERFSLILESASTNQTSMYLCASFSGNTIYFGEGSWLTVV.

The chain is built from TRBV5-4 and TRBJ2-7; TRBD1 agrees at 7 bases. Germline trimming cut 4 bases from V and 7 bases from J; bases unmatched to any gene: 8. CDR1 SGHNT and CDR2 YYREEE come from the germline V gene (reference sequence). The CDR3 sequence is 13 residues long. The CDR3 region has the DNA TGTGCCAGCAGCCAGGGGGTGTCAGGGGAGCAGTACTTC. As protein: CASSQGVSGEQYF.

This clone occurred a few times. The CDR3 region has the DNA TGTGCCAGCTCACCATTTAGGACAGGGGGCGATGGCAATCAGCCCCAGCATTTT. The encoded protein is CASSPFRTGGDGNQPQHF. V gene TRBV18 combines with J gene TRBJ1-5; 11 nucleotides align to TRBD1. In germline, CDR1 is KGHSH, CDR2 LQKENI. With V trimmed by 2 bases and J by 2 bases, 8 bases remained unmatched. CDR3 size: 18 residues.

J is TRBJ2-5 and V is TRBV7-2, with a weak D call TRBD1 (7 bases). Trimming stripped 2 bases from V and 4 bases from J, with 14 bases between. There are 15 residues in the CDR3. The germline gives CDR1 SGHTA, CDR2 FQGNSA. CDR3 coding DNA: TGTGCCAGCAGCTTACCCGGGCAGGGGGGAGAGACCCAGTACTTC. It specifies CASSLPGQGGETQYF.

This clone has more than one count but fewer than ten. J is TRBJ2-3 and V is TRBV7-2, with D possibly TRBD2 on 6 matching bases. This CDR3 is built from 15 residues. The V end was cut by 0 bases, the J end by 5 bases, with 12 bases between. Germline-derived CDR1 and CDR2 are SGHTA and FQGNSA. For the CDR3, the DNA is TGTGCCAGCAGCTTAGCGCGGCTGGGGGGAGATACGCAGTATTTT. Protein product: CASSLARLGGDTQYF. The variable domain in full, with the rest retrieved from reference TRBV7-2 and TRBJ2-3, is GAGVSQSPSNKVTEKGKDVELRCDPISGHTALYWYRQSLGQGLEFLIYFQGNSAPDKSGLPSDRFSAERTGGSVSTLTIQRTQQEDSAVYLCASSLARLGGDTQYFGPGTRLTVL.

The chain carries TRBV6-1 and TRBJ2-1, with 7 bases identical to TRBD1. CDR3 size: 14 residues. Germline V gene sequence: CDR1 MNHNS, CDR2 SASEGT. After removal of 5 bases from V and 6 bases from J, the junction contained 7 bases not matched to a gene. The CDR3 DNA sequence: TGTGCCAGCAGTCGTGACAGGGTTACCAATGAGCAGTTCTTC. Amino acids: CASSRDRVTNEQFF.

DNA for the CDR3: TGTGCCAGCAGCTTAGTCCTGGACAGGGGGGATGAAAAACTGTTTTTT. Translating it yields CASSLVLDRGDEKLFF. The rearrangement links TRBV7-6 to TRBJ1-4; 10 bases line up with TRBD1. This CDR3 spans 16 amino acids. Germline loops: CDR1 SGHVS, CDR2 FNYEAQ. V shed 1 base, J shed 6 bases, and the junction held 5 bases outside the gene matches.

In this sample, this clone turned up a few times. This sample also contains other DNA sequences that code for the same CDR3. The genes are TRBV7-2 and TRBJ1-1; D perhaps matches TRBD1 (5 bases). The CDR3 consists of 14 residues. CDR1 SGHTA and CDR2 FQGNSA come from the germline V gene. Trimming took off 0 bases at V and 7 bases at J, with 12 bases between the two ends. The chain's CDR3 is CASSLAIRDHEAFF. Here the CDR3 DNA reads TGTGCCAGCAGCTTAGCAATCAGGGATCATGAAGCTTTCTTT.

This clone was seen more than once but under ten times. The chain is built from TRBV6-5 and TRBJ2-3, with 7 bases that match TRBD1. V shed 6 bases, J shed 1 base, and the junction held 4 bases outside the gene matches. Germline CDR1 is MNHEY and CDR2 is SVGAGI. This CDR3 has 14 amino acids. The DNA of the CDR3 is TGTGCCAGCAGCAGGGGGAGCCGCACAGATACGCAGTATTTT. Its translation is CASSRGSRTDTQYF.

The chain carries TRBV13 and TRBJ2-7, with 7 positions matching TRBD1. The CDR3 is 15 residues long. V lost 2 bases to trimming and J lost 5 bases; unmatched junction nucleotides: 9. The germline V gene encodes CDR1 PRHDT and CDR2 FYEKMQ (reference sequence). The chain's CDR3 is CASSLKGAGSDEQYF. DNA for the CDR3: TGTGCCAGCAGCTTAAAGGGGGCAGGGAGCGACGAGCAGTACTTC.

This chain joins TRBV28 and TRBJ1-1; 7 nucleotides agree with TRBD1. From germline, CDR1 is MDHEN and CDR2 SYDVKM. The junction had 17 bases not matched to a gene; V was cut back by 2 bases and J by 2 bases. CDR3 size: 19 residues. DNA of the CDR3: TGTGCCAGCAGTTTAGTATACTCAGGACAGGCGTCTCCTAACACTGAAGCTTTCTTT. Protein sequence: CASSLVYSGQASPNTEAFF.

In its sample, this clone was seen once. The chain has TRBV7-2 and TRBJ2-4; a possible D gene is TRBD1 (6 bases). CDR1 and CDR2 (germline): SGHTA, FQGNSA. V was trimmed by 5 bases and J by 2 bases, leaving 13 bases between them. The CDR3 spans 15 residues. The CDR3 sequence: CASSIRGETKNIQYF. CDR3 nucleotide sequence: TGTGCCAGCAGCATCAGGGGAGAGACCAAAAACATTCAGTACTTC.

The chain has TRBV2 and TRBJ1-5, with 7 bases that match TRBD1. The CDR3 has 13 residues. CDR1 and CDR2 from the germline V gene are SNHLY and FYNNEI. V was pared by 7 bases and J by 4 bases, with 4 bases of the junction left unmatched. CDR3 in amino acids: CASTGDSNQPQHF. For the CDR3, the DNA is TGTGCCAGCACCGGGGACAGTAATCAGCCCCAGCATTTT.

The genes are TRBV6-5 and TRBJ2-1, with unresolved D. The length of the CDR3 is 14 residues. V lost 2 bases to trimming and J lost 7 bases, with 12 bases between them. Looked up from germline, CDR1 is MNHEY and CDR2 is SVGAGI. In DNA, the CDR3 is TGTGCCAGCAGTTACCGCGGCTCTAGGAATGAGCAGTTCTTC. Residues: CASSYRGSRNEQFF.

This sequence joins TRBV19 and TRBJ2-1; maybe TRBD2 (6 bases). The germline gives CDR1 LNHDA, CDR2 SQIVND (reference sequence). Trimming stripped 0 bases from V and 6 bases from J, with 12 bases between. CDR3 length: 15 amino acids. The CDR3 loop reads CASSIDRGVGNEQFF. The CDR3 DNA sequence: TGTGCCAGTAGTATAGATCGCGGGGTTGGCAATGAGCAGTTCTTC.